This T cell receptor beta chain is from a study of regulatory T cells in long-lasting Graves disease. Points from the study as a whole: Among the persistent patients, thousands of public clonotypes were shared, more than the approximately 1,000 shared among new patients. Persistent disease was associated with favored TRBV28 usage and with favored use of TRBJ1-2 and TRBJ2-5.

Building the TCR beta libraries relied on iRepertoire HTBI primers, and CDR3 regions underwent Arm-PCR. Methods used by the authors: Samples revealed 60 to 70 TRBV and 14 TRBJ segments. Via MiXCR, TCRdb re-called the multiplex PCR reads, giving one row per CDR3 protein. The V and J calls reflect TCRdb's pipeline rather than the authors' work. The repertoire holds approximately 480,000 distinct CDR3 sequences, with 15% to 20% as singletons. Documented time point: newly diagnosed GD, antithyroid drugs for less than 3 months. Construction of the TCR library relied on RNA isolated from PBMCs. This clonotype was seen a handful of times. Its cognate antigen is unknown. Germline-derived CDR1 and CDR2 are MNHEY and SMNVEV (reference sequence). The CDR3 covers 12 residues. Trimming took off 8 bases at V and 11 bases at J, with 16 bases between the two ends. These same data were also listed under a study on T cells in Graves' hyperthyroidism and ophthalmopathy. That investigation notes: Diagnostic assessment was based on clinical symptoms, serum thyroxine and TRAb, thyroid ultrasound and orbital computed tomography.

This clonotype originated in a man in his forties with Graves disease. The input for sequencing was peripheral blood mononuclear cells (PBMCs), taken at new diagnosis, from a patient treated with antithyroid drugs. The V gene is TRBV27, the J gene TRBJ2-1, with D perhaps given as TRBD1 or TRBD2 (5 bases each). The CDR3 loop is CASQTHWGKQFF. The CDR3 region has the DNA TGTGCCAGCCAGACCCACTGGGGGAAGCAGTTCTTC.